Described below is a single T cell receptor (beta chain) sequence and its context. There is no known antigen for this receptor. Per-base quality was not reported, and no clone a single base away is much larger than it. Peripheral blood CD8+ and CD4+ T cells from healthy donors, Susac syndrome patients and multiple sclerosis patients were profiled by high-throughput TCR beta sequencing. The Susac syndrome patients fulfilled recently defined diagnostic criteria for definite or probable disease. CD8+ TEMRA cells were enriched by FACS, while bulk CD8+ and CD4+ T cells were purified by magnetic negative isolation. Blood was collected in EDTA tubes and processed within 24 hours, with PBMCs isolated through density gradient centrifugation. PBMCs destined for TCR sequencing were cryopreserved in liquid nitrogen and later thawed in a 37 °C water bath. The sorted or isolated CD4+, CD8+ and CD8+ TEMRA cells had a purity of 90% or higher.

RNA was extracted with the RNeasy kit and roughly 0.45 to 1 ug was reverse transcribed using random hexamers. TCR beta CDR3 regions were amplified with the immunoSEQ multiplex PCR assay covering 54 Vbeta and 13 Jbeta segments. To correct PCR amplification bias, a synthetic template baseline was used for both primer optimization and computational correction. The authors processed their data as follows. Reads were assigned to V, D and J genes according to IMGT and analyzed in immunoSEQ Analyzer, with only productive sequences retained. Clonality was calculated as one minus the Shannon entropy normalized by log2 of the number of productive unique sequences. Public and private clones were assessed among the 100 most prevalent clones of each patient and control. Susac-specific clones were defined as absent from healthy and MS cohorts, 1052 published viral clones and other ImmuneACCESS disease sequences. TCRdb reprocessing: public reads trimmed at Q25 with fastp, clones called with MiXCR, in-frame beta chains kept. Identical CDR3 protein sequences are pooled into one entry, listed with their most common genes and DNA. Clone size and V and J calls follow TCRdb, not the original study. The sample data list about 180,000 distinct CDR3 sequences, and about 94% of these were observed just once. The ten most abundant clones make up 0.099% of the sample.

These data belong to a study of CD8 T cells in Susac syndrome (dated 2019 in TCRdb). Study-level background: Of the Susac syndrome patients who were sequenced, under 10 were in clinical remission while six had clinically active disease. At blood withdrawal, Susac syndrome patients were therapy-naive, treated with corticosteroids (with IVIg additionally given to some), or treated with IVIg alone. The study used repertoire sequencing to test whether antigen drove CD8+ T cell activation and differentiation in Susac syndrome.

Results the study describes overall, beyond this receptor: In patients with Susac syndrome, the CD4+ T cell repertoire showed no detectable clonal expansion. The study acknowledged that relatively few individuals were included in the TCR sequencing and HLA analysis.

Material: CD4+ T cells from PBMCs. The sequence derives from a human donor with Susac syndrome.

The CDR3 reads CAWSVQHQGGYTF. The DNA is as follows: TGTGCCTGGAGTGTACAGCACCAGGGTGGCTACACCTTC. This receptor chain uses TRBV30 and TRBJ1-2; tentative D gene TRBD1, with 5 bases matching. Relative to germline, V is 0 bases shorter and J is 7 bases shorter, with 12 bases between their ends. Spanning cysteine to phenylalanine, the CDR3 consists of 13 amino acids. Left in the record is the CDR3 DNA by itself, 39 bases read in frame from the first base. Looking up the germline V gene (reference sequence) yields CDR1 GTSNPN and CDR2 SVGIG.